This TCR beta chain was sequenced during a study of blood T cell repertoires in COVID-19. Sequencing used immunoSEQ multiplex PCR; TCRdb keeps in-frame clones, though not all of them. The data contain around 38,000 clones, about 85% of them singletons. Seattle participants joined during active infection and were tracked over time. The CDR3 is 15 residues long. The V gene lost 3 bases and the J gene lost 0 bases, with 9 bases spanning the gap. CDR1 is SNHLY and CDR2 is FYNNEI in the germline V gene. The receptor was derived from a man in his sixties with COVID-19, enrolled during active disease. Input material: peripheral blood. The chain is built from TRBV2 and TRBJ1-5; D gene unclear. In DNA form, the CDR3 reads TGTGCCAGCAGTGACCGACAAATTAGCAATCAGCCCCAGCATTTT. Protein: CASSDRQISNQPQHF.